This entry describes one TCR beta chain. This entry comes from a study of T cell responses to AZD1222 COVID-19 vaccine. The CDR3 sequence is 14 residues long. The trim removed 4 bases at V and 2 bases at J, leaving 2 bases unmatched. Germline CDR1 GTSNPN, CDR2 SVGIG (reference sequence). Clones were sequenced by immunoSEQ multiplex PCR, and TCRdb holds only the in-frame ones, with some missing. The sample yields about 130,000 clones, about 86% seen once. The chain couples TRBV30 to TRBJ2-6, with 7 bases that match TRBD1. This receptor was identified in an adult in good health. The sequencing here drew on peripheral blood, taken on day 0 of AZD1222 vaccination. The CDR3 spells CAWTGGTGANVLTF. For the CDR3, the DNA is TGTGCCTGGACAGGGGGTACTGGGGCCAACGTCCTGACTTTC.